The T cell receptor beta chain under discussion was sequenced for a study of blood T cell repertoires in COVID-19 (dated by TCRdb to about 2020). The study in broad terms: The collaborator samples originated in the United States, Italy and Spain and spanned the acute and convalescent phases of COVID-19. The samples were drawn from the first 160 participants of the ongoing ImmuneRACE study and from 1,254 subjects provided by 6 global collaborators. The repertoires were released in a freely available public database meant as a resource for research on the immune response to SARS-CoV-2. HLA class I and class II types, where available, came from metadata supplied by the sample provider rather than from assay-based typing. Sample metadata almost always included a de-identified subject ID, COVID-19 status, age in years and sex. Subjects who had been exposed to COVID-19, were actively infected with it, or had recovered from it provided the deeply sampled blood TCRbeta repertoires that made up the dataset. The material from the prospective study consisted of cDNA or gDNA derived from T cells, B-cell-depleted T cells, or PBMCs. Points the paper makes about the study in general: The amount of clinical and demographic metadata varied by source and participant and was provided uncurated.

The immunoSEQ Assay, a bias-controlled multiplex PCR, was used to amplify TCRbeta CDR3 regions from genomic DNA. In the authors' own workflow: The number of nucleated cells in each sample was estimated by amplification of reference gene primers within the assay. To quantify the absolute abundance of each unique TCRbeta CDR3 rearrangement, sequence reads were collapsed and filtered. For each sample, productive Simpson clonality was calculated as the square root of Simpson's diversity index over productive rearrangements. Drawn from immuneACCESS, this table holds only the in-frame rearrangements with V and J called that TCRdb kept. Clones are partly lost; checked studies trace under half to an unresolved V gene and leave the rest unexplained. V and J calls and clone size are copied from that table; D and trimming were computed from the DNA. In all, the sample holds tens of thousands of clones, and roughly 84% of those were seen once. Roughly 1.4% of the sample is taken by the ten largest.

At the junction V is shortened by 0 bases and J by 1 base, with 13 bases in between. CDR1 SGDLS and CDR2 YYNGEE are derived from the germline V gene. The CDR3 covers 16 residues, taking in both the cysteine and the phenylalanine. Left in the record is the CDR3 DNA by itself, 48 bases read in frame from the first base. A remark on this clone: Its binding antigen is unknown. No base-level quality is on record; no much larger clone is a single base apart.

The collaborating institutions used their own protocols to collect whole blood in K2EDTA tubes. For TCRbeta analysis, collaborators shipped samples as frozen whole blood, isolated PBMCs, or DNA extracted from either of those sample types. The sequence was obtained from a man between 45 and 60 years old with acute or convalescent COVID-19. Recombination joined TRBV9 with TRBJ2-5; tentative D gene TRBD1, with 6 bases matching. The material sequenced was peripheral blood. The nucleotide sequence is given as TGTGCCAGCAGCGTAGACCCCAACAGGGCCCAAGAGACCCAGTACTTC. This translates into CASSVDPNRAQETQYF.